The 15 T cell receptor beta chains given below trace back to one sample, sequenced in a study of metastatic and nonmetastatic thyroid tumors. TCRdb re-called the PCR reads with MiXCR. The table shows around 30,000 clones, with about 15% occurring only once. Thyroid surgery took place with no prior treatment in any patient. The sample was blood. The receptors were gathered from a female donor with papillary thyroid cancer or a benign thyroid nodule (not recorded which). Some clones in this sample may be carry-over from other donors' samples.

V gene TRBV6-1 combines with J gene TRBJ1-2; D is possibly TRBD1 (5 bases). Germline assignment: CDR1 MNHNS and CDR2 SASEGT. The V and J ends lost 6 bases and 3 bases respectively, with 17 bases between them. The CDR3 consists of 15 residues. The CDR3 DNA reads TGTGCCAGCAGACGTAAAACCGGGACCTACTATGGCTACACCTTC. It encodes CASRRKTGTYYGYTF.

Comments on this clone: One end of the junction varies from germline; a read error may be responsible. The rearrangement joins TRBV3-1 to TRBJ2-7; D is uncertain. CDR3 length: 14 residues. In germline, CDR1 is LGHDT, CDR2 YNNKEL (reference sequence). The CDR3 spells CASSPGPRSYDQYF. For the CDR3, the DNA is TGTGCCAGCAGCCCGGGTCCCCGGAGTTACGACCAGTACTTC.

The table lists this clone with many counts. The CDR3 protein is CASSPRGNEKLFF. As DNA, the CDR3 is TGTGCCAGCTCACCACGCGGGAATGAAAAACTGTTTTTT. The chain is built from TRBV18 and TRBJ1-4; no reliable D call. V shed 1 base and J shed 5 bases, with 5 bases lying between them. The germline gives CDR1 KGHSH, CDR2 LQKENI. The CDR3 covers 13 residues.

This clone was found many times. The rearrangement uses TRBV7-2 and TRBJ1-2, with TRBD1 as a possible D gene (5 bases). The CDR3 is 14 amino acids. The germline V gene has CDR1 SGHTA and CDR2 FQGNSA. V was trimmed by 5 bases and J by 6 bases, leaving 16 bases between them. The chain's CDR3 is CASSLAGGGNGYTF. The CDR3 bases are TGTGCCAGCAGCCTTGCCGGGGGTGGGAATGGCTACACCTTC.

V is TRBV19 and J is TRBJ2-7, with a possible D match to TRBD1 (6 bases). Trimming pared 8 bases from V and 3 bases from J, leaving 20 bases between. CDR1 and CDR2 (germline): LNHDA, SQIVND (reference sequence). The CDR3 has 15 residues. The CDR3 nucleotides are TGTGCCAGTGGCCTAAGAGGGGACATTAACTACGAGCAGTACTTC. Protein: CASGLRGDINYEQYF.

This clone was found many times. The rearrangement uses TRBV4-1 and TRBJ1-1; no reliable D call. Germline V gene data show CDR1 as MGHRA and CDR2 as YSYEKL. The CDR3 consists of 15 residues. Trimming removed 4 bases from V and 0 bases from J, with 12 bases in between. This CDR3 is CASSPSRRVNTEAFF. CDR3 DNA: TGCGCCAGCAGCCCCTCCCGGCGGGTGAACACTGAAGCTTTCTTT.

This clone was seen at least ten times. The chain combines TRBV7-2 with TRBJ1-1, with a possible D match to TRBD1 (5 bases). The CDR3 consists of 14 residues. The ends were cut back, 1 base at V and 4 bases at J, with 10 bases in the middle. Germline assignment: CDR1 SGHTA and CDR2 FQGNSA. CDR3 protein: CASSLDPGTTEAFF. The CDR3 DNA is TGTGCCAGCAGCTTAGATCCAGGGACCACTGAAGCTTTCTTT.

Regarding this clone: The missing conserved phenylalanine or tryptophan at the end of this CDR3 makes a read error likely. This chain connects TRBV20-1 to TRBJ1-4, with D possibly TRBD1 on 5 matching bases. Germline V gene sequence: CDR1 DFQATT, CDR2 SNEGSKA (reference sequence). CDR3 length equals 17 residues. With 0 bases removed from V and 2 bases from J, the gap between germline ends came to 16 bases. The CDR3 region has the DNA TGCAGTGCTAGAGATCCCCAGGGCGATTTGACTAATGAAAAACTGTTTCTT. Translated: CSARDPQGDLTNEKLFL.

This clone was seen at least ten times. The V gene is TRBV7-2, the J gene TRBJ2-5; 8 positions agree with TRBD2. This CDR3 has 16 residues. In germline, CDR1 is SGHTA, CDR2 FQGNSA. The ends lost 2 bases at V and 5 bases at J; junction bases unmatched: 10. The CDR3 is CASSLWAGGVGETQYF. The CDR3 DNA reads as TGTGCCAGCAGCTTATGGGCGGGAGGCGTAGGGGAGACCCAGTACTTC.

This clone was observed many times. Other DNA sequences within the sample encode an identical CDR3. The chain joins TRBV28 to TRBJ2-2; the D gene is possibly TRBD2 (5 bases). The CDR3 is 17 residues long. V was pared by 6 bases and J by 5 bases, with 22 bases between. CDR1 and CDR2 (germline): MDHEN, SYDVKM. CDR3 nucleotide sequence: TGTGCCAGCAGCAGACGGAGGTGGATCACGCAAACCGGGGAGCTGTTTTTT. Residues: CASSRRRWITQTGELFF.

Ten or more counts support this clone. CDR3 in DNA: TGCAGTACTATCAACCCAGCGGGAGAAGGCGAGCAGTACTTC. Its translation is CSTINPAGEGEQYF. This rearrangement joins TRBV20-1 to TRBJ2-7; 8 bases map to TRBD2. The CDR3 has 14 residues. Germline V gene sequence: CDR1 DFQATT, CDR2 SNEGSKA (reference sequence). The ends lost 8 bases at V and 6 bases at J; junction bases unmatched: 15.

There are many counts of this clone. The chain recombines TRBV6-2 or TRBV6-3 with TRBJ1-6; no firm D call. Germline CDR1 is MNHEY and CDR2 is SVGEGT. Trimming removed 7 bases at V and 12 bases at J, with 16 bases between. CDR3 length equals 13 residues. The CDR3 sequence is CASNSPRRVPLHF. DNA for the CDR3: TGTGCCAGCAATTCGCCGCGTCGAGTACCCCTCCACTTT.

The rearrangement uses TRBV7-8 and TRBJ1-2; TRBD1 is a possible D gene (6 bases). Germline V gives CDR1 SGHVS, CDR2 FQNEAQ. The V end lost 5 bases, the J end lost 3 bases, and 19 bases lay between the germline ends. The CDR3 runs 16 residues. DNA of the CDR3: TGTGCCAGCAGCCCATCTACAGGGTGGCACGACTATGGCTACACCTTC. Translated: CASSPSTGWHDYGYTF.

The rearrangement links TRBV20-1 to TRBJ1-1, with D possibly being TRBD1 (5 bases). V gave up 6 bases and J gave up 5 bases, with 16 bases separating them. CDR3 length: 13 amino acids. The germline gives CDR1 DFQATT, CDR2 SNEGSKA (reference sequence). The chain's CDR3 is CSAATEGGTEAFF. Here the CDR3 DNA reads TGCAGTGCAGCGACAGAAGGAGGTACTGAAGCTTTCTTT.

Many counts were recorded for this clone. CDR3: CSARDGDRGVENSPLHF. CDR3 DNA: TGCAGTGCTAGAGATGGGGACAGGGGAGTAGAAAATTCACCCCTCCACTTT. This chain connects TRBV20-1 to TRBJ1-6, with TRBD1 matching over 10 bases. J was trimmed by 7 bases and V by 0 bases; bases with no gene match: 9. Germline lookup yields CDR1 DFQATT and CDR2 SNEGSKA (reference sequence). The CDR3 covers 17 residues.